The 13 T cell receptor beta chains presented below share a single source sample, sequenced in a study of cytotoxic CD8 clonotypes in ibrutinib-treated CLL. TCRdb's table, derived via immunoSEQ multiplex PCR, lists solely in-frame clones and lacks some. The sample shows approximately 350,000 clones, 67% of them seen only once. This specimen consisted of PBMCs, obtained after 36 months of ibrutinib treatment. The source of these receptors is a human donor with chronic lymphocytic leukemia.

J is TRBJ2-7 and V is TRBV5-1; D unclear. The CDR3 consists of 13 residues. Trimming pared 0 bases from V and 4 bases from J, leaving 8 bases between. The germline V gene has CDR1 SGHRS and CDR2 YFSETQ. This CDR3 is CASSLVFNYEQYF. The CDR3 nucleotides read TGCGCCAGCAGCTTGGTCTTTAATTACGAGCAGTACTTC.

The chain combines TRBV27 with TRBJ2-1; D is uncertain. The CDR3 contains 16 residues. V was clipped by 5 bases and J by 7 bases, with 21 bases between them. The germline gives CDR1 MNHEY, CDR2 SMNVEV (reference sequence). The CDR3 coding sequence is TGTGCCAGCAGTCCACGGTTCGGCGTAGTGGGAAATGAGCAGTTCTTC. Translating it yields CASSPRFGVVGNEQFF.

The chain combines TRBV7-2 with TRBJ2-7; D is unclear. The CDR3 spans 13 residues. CDR1 and CDR2 from the germline V gene are SGHTA and FQGNSA. V lost 5 bases to trimming and J lost 0 bases, with 8 bases between them. Here the CDR3 DNA reads TGTGCCAGCAGCGGCAAGAGCTCCTACGAGCAGTACTTC. Translating it yields CASSGKSSYEQYF.

This sequence joins TRBV28 and TRBJ2-7; D gene unclear. The ends were cut back, 6 bases at V and 4 bases at J, with 16 bases in the middle. This CDR3 is built from 14 residues. Germline-derived CDR1 and CDR2 are MDHEN and SYDVKM. For the CDR3, the DNA is TGTGCCAGCAGCTCAGGAGTTCAAGGTTACGAGCAGTACTTC. Amino acids: CASSSGVQGYEQYF.

The rearrangement links TRBV10-1 to TRBJ1-5; TRBD1 aligns across 8 bases. CDR1 and CDR2 from the germline V gene are WNHNN and SYGVQD (reference sequence). Trimming removed 4 bases from V and 0 bases from J; junction bases left unmatched: 14. The CDR3 extends over 19 amino acids. The CDR3 reads CASSAQDRDEEYSNQPQHF. In nucleotides, the CDR3 is TGCGCCAGCAGTGCCCAGGACAGGGACGAAGAGTATAGCAATCAGCCCCAGCATTTT.

V usage is TRBV28 and J usage is TRBJ2-7; 9 bases agree with TRBD2. This CDR3 has 15 amino acids. V lost 5 bases, J lost 3 bases, and 8 bases stayed unmatched. Germline CDR1 is MDHEN and CDR2 is SYDVKM. CDR3 coding DNA: TGTGCCAGCAGTAGTAGCGGGAGCTTCTTCTACGAGCAGTACTTC. It yields the protein CASSSSGSFFYEQYF.

This clone was recorded a few times. The chain uses TRBV13 and TRBJ2-7; D may be TRBD1 (5 bases). Germline CDR1 PRHDT, CDR2 FYEKMQ (reference sequence). The CDR3 is 13 residues long. V lost 5 bases and J 3 bases, leaving 11 bases between the germline ends. The CDR3 bases are TGTGCCAGCAGCCCAACAGGTCGCTACGAGCAGTACTTC. Translation gives CASSPTGRYEQYF.

This rearrangement joins TRBV29-1 to TRBJ1-3; D remains ambiguous. Germline CDR1 and CDR2: SQVTM and ANQGSEA. Trimming shortened V by 6 bases and J by 0 bases, and 6 bases separated the two germline ends. This CDR3 contains 12 residues. CDR3 sequence: CSVGYSGNTIYF. CDR3 DNA sequence: TGCAGCGTGGGATACTCTGGAAACACCATATATTTT.

V and J are TRBV4-3 and TRBJ2-7, with D unresolved. Trimming cost V 4 bases and J 0 bases, with 10 bases left between them. CDR3 length: 14 residues. The germline gives CDR1 LGHNA, CDR2 YSLEER. The CDR3 nucleotides read TGCGCCAGCAGCCCCATAGACACCTCCTACGAGCAGTACTTC. Amino acid sequence: CASSPIDTSYEQYF.

The chain recombines TRBV5-6 with TRBJ2-7, with 8 nucleotides matching TRBD1. Germline CDR1 and CDR2: SGHDT and YYEEEE. The length of the CDR3 is 13 residues. The J segment lost 7 bases and the V segment lost 2 bases, leaving 5 bases of the junction unmatched. This chain's CDR3 is CASSFQQGGEQYF. The CDR3 DNA reads TGTGCCAGCAGCTTTCAACAGGGGGGTGAGCAGTACTTC.

This sequence joins TRBV29-1 and TRBJ1-1; TRBD1 is a possible D gene (5 bases). The CDR3 covers 14 residues. The germline V gene has CDR1 SQVTM and CDR2 ANQGSEA. The germline V and J ends were trimmed by 0 bases and 6 bases, with 14 bases remaining between them. The CDR3 here is CSVEDPPRQPEAFF. The CDR3 DNA sequence: TGCAGCGTTGAAGATCCGCCGCGACAGCCTGAAGCTTTCTTT.

This clone was seen a handful of times. The chain uses TRBV2 and TRBJ1-5; 11 bases agree with TRBD1. Germline trimming cut 6 bases from V and 8 bases from J; bases unmatched to any gene: 6. Germline lookup yields CDR1 SNHLY and CDR2 FYNNEI. The length of the CDR3 is 14 residues. The DNA for the CDR3 is TGTGCCAGCAGCCTTAGGGGACAGGGGGAGCCCCAGCATTTT. It codes for CASSLRGQGEPQHF.

The sample holds a few counts of this clone. The J gene is TRBJ2-7, the V gene TRBV6-6, with D hard to call. V shed 0 bases and J shed 3 bases, with 12 bases lying between them. From germline, CDR1 is MNHNY and CDR2 SVGAGI (reference sequence). The CDR3 totals 15 residues. In DNA, the CDR3 is TGTGCCAGCAGTTACTCGATCCAACAAGTCTACGAGCAGTACTTC. Amino acids: CASSYSIQQVYEQYF.